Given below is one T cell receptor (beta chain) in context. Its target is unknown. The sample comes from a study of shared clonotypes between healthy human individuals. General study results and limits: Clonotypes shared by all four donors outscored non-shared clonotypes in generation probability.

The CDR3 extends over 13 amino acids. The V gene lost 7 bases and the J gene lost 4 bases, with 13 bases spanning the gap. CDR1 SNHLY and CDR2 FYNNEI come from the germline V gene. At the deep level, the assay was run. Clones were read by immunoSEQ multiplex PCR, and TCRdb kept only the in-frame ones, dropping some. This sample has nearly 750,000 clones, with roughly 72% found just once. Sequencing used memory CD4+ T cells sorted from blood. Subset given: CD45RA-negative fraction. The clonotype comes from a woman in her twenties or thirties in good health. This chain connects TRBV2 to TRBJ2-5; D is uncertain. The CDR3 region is CASTNGPGETQYF. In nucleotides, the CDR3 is TGTGCCAGCACTAACGGACCGGGAGAGACCCAGTACTTC.